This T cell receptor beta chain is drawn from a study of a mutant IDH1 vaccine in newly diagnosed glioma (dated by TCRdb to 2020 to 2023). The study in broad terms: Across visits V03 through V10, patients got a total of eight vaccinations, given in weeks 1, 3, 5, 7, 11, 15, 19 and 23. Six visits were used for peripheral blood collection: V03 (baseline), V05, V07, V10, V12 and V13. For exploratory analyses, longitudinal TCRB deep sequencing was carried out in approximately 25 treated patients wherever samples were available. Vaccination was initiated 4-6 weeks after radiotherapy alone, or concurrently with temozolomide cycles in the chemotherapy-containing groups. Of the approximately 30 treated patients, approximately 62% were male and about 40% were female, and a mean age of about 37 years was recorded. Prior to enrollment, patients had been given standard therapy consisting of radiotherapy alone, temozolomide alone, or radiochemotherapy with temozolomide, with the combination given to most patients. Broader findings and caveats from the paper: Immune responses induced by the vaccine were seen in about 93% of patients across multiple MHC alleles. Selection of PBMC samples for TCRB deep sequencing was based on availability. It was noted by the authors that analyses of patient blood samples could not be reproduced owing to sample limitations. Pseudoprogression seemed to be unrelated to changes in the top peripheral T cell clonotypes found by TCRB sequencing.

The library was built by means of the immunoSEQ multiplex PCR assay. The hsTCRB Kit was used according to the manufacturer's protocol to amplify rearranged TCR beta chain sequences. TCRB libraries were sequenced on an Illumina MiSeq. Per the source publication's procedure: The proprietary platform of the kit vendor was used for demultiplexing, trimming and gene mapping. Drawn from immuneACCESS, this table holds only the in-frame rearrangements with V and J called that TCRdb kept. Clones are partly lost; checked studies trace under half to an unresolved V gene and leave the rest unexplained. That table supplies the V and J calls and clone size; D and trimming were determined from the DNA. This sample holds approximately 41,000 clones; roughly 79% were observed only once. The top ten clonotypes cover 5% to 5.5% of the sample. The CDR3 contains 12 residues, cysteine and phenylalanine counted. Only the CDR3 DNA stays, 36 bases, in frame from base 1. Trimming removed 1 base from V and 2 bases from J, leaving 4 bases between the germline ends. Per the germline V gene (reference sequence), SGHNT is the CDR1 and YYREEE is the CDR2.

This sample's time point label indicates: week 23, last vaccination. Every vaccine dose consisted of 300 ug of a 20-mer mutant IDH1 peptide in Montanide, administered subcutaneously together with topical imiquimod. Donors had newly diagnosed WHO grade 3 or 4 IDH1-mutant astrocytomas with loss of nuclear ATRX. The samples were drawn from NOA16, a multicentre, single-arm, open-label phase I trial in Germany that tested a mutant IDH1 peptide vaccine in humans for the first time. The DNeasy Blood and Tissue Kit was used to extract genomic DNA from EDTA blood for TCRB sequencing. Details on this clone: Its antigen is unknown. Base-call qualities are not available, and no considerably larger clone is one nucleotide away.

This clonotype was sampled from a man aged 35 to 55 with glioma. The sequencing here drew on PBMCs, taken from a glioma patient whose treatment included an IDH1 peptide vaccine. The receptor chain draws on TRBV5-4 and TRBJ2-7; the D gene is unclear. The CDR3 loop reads CASSLNTYEQYF. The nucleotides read TGTGCCAGCAGCTTGAACACCTACGAGCAGTACTTC.